One sample yielded the 9 T cell receptor beta chains listed below, sequenced in a study of Tregs in tolerant kidney transplant recipients. Sequencing used immunoSEQ multiplex PCR; TCRdb keeps in-frame clones, though not all of them. The sample contains approximately 100,000 clones, 93% of which appear only once. The sample was CD4+ T cells from blood, taken before the transplant. All receptors derive from a human donor who received a combined kidney and bone marrow transplant.

The chain has TRBV4-2 and TRBJ2-1, with 8 bases that match TRBD2. CDR3 length: 18 residues. The germline CDR1 and CDR2 sequences are LGHNA and YNFKEQ. With V trimmed by 2 bases and J by 0 bases, 9 bases remained unmatched. The CDR3 spells CASSQRSTGTSSYNEQFF. The CDR3 DNA reads TGTGCCAGCAGCCAAAGGTCTACCGGGACTAGCTCCTACAATGAGCAGTTCTTC.

This chain uses TRBV5-1 with TRBJ2-2; a possible D gene is TRBD2 (5 bases). Germline CDR1 reads SGHRS; CDR2 reads YFSETQ. The germline V and J ends were trimmed by 2 bases and 8 bases, with 13 bases remaining between them. This CDR3 is built from 14 residues. The CDR3 protein is CASSLELAGGELFF. The DNA for the CDR3 is TGCGCCAGCAGCTTAGAACTGGCGGGTGGGGAGCTGTTTTTT.

The J gene is TRBJ1-5, the V gene TRBV25-1, with D unclear. Trimming removed 2 bases from V and 3 bases from J, with 8 bases in between. From germline, CDR1 is MGHDK and CDR2 SYGVNS. The CDR3 runs 14 residues. This chain's CDR3 is CASSEEGDNQPQHF. The CDR3 nucleotides are TGTGCCAGCAGTGAAGAGGGTGACAATCAGCCCCAGCATTTT.

Remarks on this clone: The junction departs from germline at one end; a sequencing error may be responsible. The chain has TRBV25-1 and TRBJ1-1; D is possibly TRBD1 (5 bases). Germline loops: CDR1 MGHDK, CDR2 SYGVNS. The CDR3 has 15 residues. CDR3 region: CASTETGRPNTEAFF. The CDR3, as DNA: TGTGCCAGCACTGAAACAGGACGGCCCAACACTGAAGCTTTCTTT.

CDR3 bases: TGTGCCAGCAGTTTATCAGGACTACCTGATCCTGGGGCCAACGTCCTGACTTTC. Its translation is CASSLSGLPDPGANVLTF. The chain uses TRBV27 and TRBJ2-6; weak D call: TRBD2 (6 bases). The CDR3 loop spans 18 amino acids. The germline V and J ends were trimmed by 0 bases and 2 bases, with 14 bases remaining between them. Germline-derived CDR1 and CDR2 are MNHEY and SMNVEV (reference sequence).

This clone was seen a single time. The rearrangement uses TRBV18 and TRBJ2-5; D is ambiguous. Trimming removed 0 bases from V and 5 bases from J, with 7 bases in between. In germline, CDR1 is KGHSH, CDR2 LQKENI. This CDR3 spans 13 amino acids. The CDR3 DNA sequence: TGTGCCAGCTCACCACCGATGAGGGAGACCCAGTACTTC. This translates into CASSPPMRETQYF.

The chain employs TRBV25-1 and TRBJ2-4; D is possibly TRBD2 (6 bases). V dropped 8 bases and J dropped 0 bases, with 14 bases sitting between them. The CDR3 is 15 amino acids. Germline CDR1 MGHDK, CDR2 SYGVNS. In nucleotides, the CDR3 is TGTGCCAGCGGAGGGGAGACCTTAGCCAAAAACATTCAGTACTTC. It encodes CASGGETLAKNIQYF.

V usage is TRBV6-1 and J usage is TRBJ2-1; TRBD2 agrees at 13 bases. CDR1 is MNHNS and CDR2 is SASEGT in the germline V gene. J gave up 8 bases and V 3 bases, and 13 bases lay outside the gene matches. The CDR3 spans 18 residues. As DNA, the CDR3 is TGTGCCAGCAGTGATACGCCACCGGGACTAGCGGGATTGGATGAGCAGTTCTTC. Encoded protein: CASSDTPPGLAGLDEQFF.

The chain couples TRBV18 to TRBJ1-5, with D possibly TRBD1 on 6 matching bases. V was trimmed by 4 bases and J by 5 bases, leaving 9 bases between them. This CDR3 region has 13 residues. Germline V gene data show CDR1 as KGHSH and CDR2 as LQKENI. As DNA, the CDR3 is TGTGCCAGCTCACAACAGGGTGATCAGCCCCAGCATTTT. Protein product: CASSQQGDQPQHF.